This TCR beta chain comes out of a study of vaccination and CD4 T cells after COVID-19. Background on the study: The cells in question were stimulated using overlapping spike peptides derived from SARS-CoV-2, HCoV-NL63, HCoV-OC43 and HCoV-229E.

Points on this clonotype: Its matching antigen is unknown.

Treatment meaning: roughly 10-day PBMC culture with coronavirus spike peptide pools or control peptides (ViraFEST assay). The ViraFEST method relied on peptide pools to expand antigen-specific T cells, followed by TCR sequencing. Oncomine TCR Beta short-read sequencing was applied to DNA from cultured CD4+ T cells. CD4+ T cells were cultured, and genomic DNA was extracted from them. TCRdb itself ran the PCR reads through MiXCR, one entry per CDR3 protein. The data hold about 30,000 distinct CDR3 sequences, with less than 80% observed a single time. The sample consisted of CD4+ T cells from blood, cultured in vitro, taken after SARS-CoV-2 vaccination. The sequence came from a human donor who received a COVID-19 vaccine.

For the CDR3, the DNA is TGTGCCAGCATGCGACAGGGGGCCCGTCATGAAAAACTGTTTTTT. It codes for CASMRQGARHEKLFF. J is TRBJ1-4 and V is TRBV25-1; 10 nucleotides match TRBD1. The CDR3 is 15 residues long. CDR1 MGHDK and CDR2 SYGVNS come from the germline V gene. V was pared by 7 bases and J by 6 bases, with 8 bases of the junction left unmatched.